This T cell receptor beta chain was sequenced for a study of T cell changes during pregnancy in multiple sclerosis. Germline V lookup: CDR1 GTSNPN, CDR2 SVGIG (reference sequence). V dropped 4 bases and J dropped 5; count of bases not matched to a gene: 11. The CDR3 loop spans 15 amino acids. This clone is a singleton in its sample. Profiled with immunoSEQ multiplex PCR; TCRdb holds only in-frame clones, not every one. Here the sample spans around 99,000 clones, roughly 92% being singletons. This specimen was peripheral blood, taken in the first trimester of pregnancy. The genes are TRBV30 and TRBJ2-5; 9 bases align to TRBD1. This clonotype was sampled from a female donor with multiple sclerosis, enrolled in a pregnancy study. The CDR3 protein is CAWTMGTGYGETQYF. The CDR3 nucleotides are TGTGCCTGGACCATGGGGACAGGGTATGGGGAGACCCAGTACTTC.